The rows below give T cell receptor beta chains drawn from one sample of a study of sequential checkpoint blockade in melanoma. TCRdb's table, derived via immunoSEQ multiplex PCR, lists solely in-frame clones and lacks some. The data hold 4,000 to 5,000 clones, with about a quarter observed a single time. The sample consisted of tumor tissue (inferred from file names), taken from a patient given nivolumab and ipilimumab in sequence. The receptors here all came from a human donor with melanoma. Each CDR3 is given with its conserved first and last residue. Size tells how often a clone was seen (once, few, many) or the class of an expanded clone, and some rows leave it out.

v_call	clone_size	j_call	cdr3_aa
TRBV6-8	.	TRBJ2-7	CASRAAGSRYEQYF
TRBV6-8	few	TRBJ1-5	CASSWTGGNQPQHF
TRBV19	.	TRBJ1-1	CASSIVAPGRAEAFF
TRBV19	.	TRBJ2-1	CASFDYNEQFF
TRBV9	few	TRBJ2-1	CASSPGQRTYNEQFF
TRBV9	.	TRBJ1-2	CASSVGGLYGYTF
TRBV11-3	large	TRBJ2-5	CASSPTPRQGTETQYF
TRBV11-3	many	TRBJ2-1	CASSLQSSYNEQFF
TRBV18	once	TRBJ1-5	CASSPSNQPQHF
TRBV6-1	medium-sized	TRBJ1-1	CASSEGFTRWTEAFF
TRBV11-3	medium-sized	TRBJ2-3	CASSLGATLRGTDTQYF
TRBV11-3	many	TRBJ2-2	CASSSYARGYTGELFF
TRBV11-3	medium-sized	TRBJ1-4	CASSTGQAVSEKLFF
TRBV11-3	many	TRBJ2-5	CASSRDRGRLETQYF
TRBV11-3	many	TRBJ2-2	CASSLVLRNTGELFF
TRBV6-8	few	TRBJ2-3	CASHPSGGDTQYF
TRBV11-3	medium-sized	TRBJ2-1	CASSLQGGVAYNEQFF
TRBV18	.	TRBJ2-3	CASSPPQRGTDTQYF
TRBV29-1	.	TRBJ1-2	CSVRTSQLFYGYTF
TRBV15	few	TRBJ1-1	CATSGGPVLGNTEAFF